Below are 7 T cell receptor beta chains sequenced from a single sample in a study of T cell repertoires in cytomegalovirus infection. MiXCR was run by TCRdb on the reads, yielding one entry per CDR3 protein. The sample includes roughly 300,000 distinct CDR3 sequences, around 25% of them seen just once. The sequencing sample was made of PBMCs. The receptors originated from a human donor in good health (CMV status not recorded). Some clones in this sample may be carry-over from other donors' samples.

This clonotype showed up just a few times. The chain links TRBV30 to TRBJ2-7, with 8 bases that match TRBD1. V lost 3 bases, J lost 0 bases, and 10 bases stayed unmatched. This CDR3 has 16 amino acids. Germline lookup yields CDR1 GTSNPN and CDR2 SVGIG (reference sequence). CDR3 sequence: CAWRLTGTGRSYEQYF. In DNA form, the CDR3 reads TGTGCCTGGAGGTTGACCGGGACAGGCCGCTCCTACGAGCAGTACTTC.

The DNA of the CDR3 is TGCAGTGCTGGCAAGCGGGAGGGCGCAGAGACCCAGTACTTC. It is translated as CSAGKREGAETQYF. This sequence joins TRBV20-1 and TRBJ2-5; 10 nucleotides line up with TRBD2. The J segment lost 4 bases and the V segment lost 5 bases, leaving 7 bases of the junction unmatched. This CDR3 is built from 14 residues. Germline values: CDR1 DFQATT, CDR2 SNEGSKA (reference sequence).

This clonotype was counted ten times or more. V and J are TRBV7-2 and TRBJ2-7; the D gene is possibly TRBD2 (5 bases). Germline CDR1 reads SGHTA; CDR2 reads FQGNSA. The CDR3 sequence is 15 residues long. V gave up 7 bases and J gave up 2 bases, with 18 bases separating them. As DNA, the CDR3 is TGTGCCAGCACAGCTATTGTCTCGGGGACCTACGAGCAGTACTTC. Residues: CASTAIVSGTYEQYF.

J is TRBJ2-2 and V is TRBV19; 7 positions agree with TRBD2. The CDR3 length is 17 residues. Germline trimming cut 1 base from V and 0 bases from J; bases unmatched to any gene: 5. Germline loops: CDR1 LNHDA, CDR2 SQIVND (reference sequence). CDR3 residues: CASSIGASGANTGELFF. CDR3 nucleotide sequence: TGTGCCAGTAGTATAGGGGCTAGCGGAGCGAACACCGGGGAGCTGTTTTTT. Based on the CDR3 plus reference TRBV19 and TRBJ2-2, the full variable domain is DGGITQSPKYLFRKEGQNVTLSCEQNLNHDAMYWYRQDPGQGLRLIYYSQIVNDFQKGDIAEGYSVSREKKESFPLTVTSAQKNPTAFYLCASSIGASGANTGELFFGEGSRLTVL.

This clonotype was seen ten or more times. This chain joins TRBV7-2 and TRBJ1-1; D might be TRBD1 (5 bases). CDR1 SGHTA and CDR2 FQGNSA come from the germline V gene. CDR3 length equals 15 residues. V shed 0 bases and J shed 4 bases, with 12 bases lying between them. CDR3 nucleotide sequence: TGTGCCAGCAGCTTAGCGTTGGGTGGGGCCACTGAAGCTTTCTTT. This codes for CASSLALGGATEAFF.

This clonotype occurred a few times. The chain has TRBV28 and TRBJ1-2; D is ambiguous. This CDR3 spans 12 amino acids. Looked up from germline, CDR1 is MDHEN and CDR2 is SYDVKM. Between the trimmed V and J ends, which lost 2 bases and 5 bases, there was a span of 6 bases. This chain's CDR3 is CASSLPPYGYTF. DNA for the CDR3: TGTGCCAGCAGTTTACCTCCGTATGGCTACACCTTC.

V is TRBV6-1 and J is TRBJ2-7; D assignment may be TRBD1 or TRBD2 (5 bases each). The CDR3 totals 12 residues. Germline V CDR1 and CDR2: MNHNS, SASEGT. V was shortened by 3 bases and J by 2 bases, with 5 bases between the two germline ends. The CDR3, as DNA: TGTGCCAGCAGTGAGGGGGCCTACGAGCAGTACTTC. Residues: CASSEGAYEQYF.